This TCR beta chain was recovered during a study of blood T cells in healthy people across ages. Regarding this clonotype: Its antigen remains unidentified.

Study-wide results and caveats: Naive and antigen-experienced cells could not be conclusively compared, given unsorted PBMCs.

CDR1 and CDR2 from the germline V gene are MNHEY and SMNVEV (reference sequence). The V segment lost 0 bases and the J segment 8 bases; nucleotides outside the gene matches: 9. The CDR3 contains 16 residues. Next came a second PCR, run for roughly 7 to 12 cycles, which used a sample-barcoded 5' primer along with a J-beta primer mix. TCRdb ran MiXCR on the 5' RACE reads and lists one entry per CDR3 protein. In the table there are about 1,500,000 distinct CDR3 sequences, around two fifths of which are singletons. The sequenced material came from blood. This TCR was recovered from a young woman in good health. The chain recombines TRBV27 with TRBJ2-1, with 8 bases identical to TRBD2. The CDR3 DNA reads TGTGCCAGCAGTTTATCGATCGGGACTAGTGTCTATGAGCAGTTCTTC. This codes for CASSLSIGTSVYEQFF.